These 15 T cell receptor beta chains were all obtained from the same sample, sequenced in a study of blood T cells in healthy people across ages. Alongside a J-beta primer mix, a sample-barcoded 5' primer served in a second PCR lasting about 6 to 11 cycles. Via MiXCR, TCRdb re-called the 5' RACE reads, giving one row per CDR3 protein. The sample shows fewer than 2,000,000 distinct CDR3 sequences, 30% to 40% of them seen only once. The sequenced sample consisted of blood. These receptors all come from a human donor in good health.

The V and J genes are TRBV29-1 and TRBJ2-5; no firm D call. CDR1 is SQVTM and CDR2 is ANQGSEA in the germline V gene. The V and J ends lost 4 bases and 5 bases respectively, with 14 bases between them. The CDR3 runs 13 residues. The CDR3 nucleotides are TGCAGCGTTGCCCTCCGTCTGGAGGAGACCCAGTACTTC. Encoded protein: CSVALRLEETQYF.

This clonotype was counted between two and nine times. This chain joins TRBV15 and TRBJ1-2; D is ambiguous. This CDR3 has 14 residues. Deletions cut 4 bases from V and 3 bases from J, with 12 bases between. Germline CDR1 reads LNHNV; CDR2 reads YYDKDF (reference sequence). This CDR3 reads CATSILREDYGYTF. CDR3 sequence (DNA): TGTGCCACCAGCATCCTTAGGGAGGACTATGGCTACACCTTC.

This rearrangement joins TRBV20-1 to TRBJ2-7, with D unresolved. Germline V gene data show CDR1 as DFQATT and CDR2 as SNEGSKA (reference sequence). Trimming took off 6 bases at V and 0 bases at J, with 12 bases between the two ends. This CDR3 spans 13 amino acids. Here the CDR3 reads CSALPSSSYEQYF. In DNA form, the CDR3 reads TGCAGTGCCCTCCCCTCAAGCTCCTACGAGCAGTACTTC.

The V and J genes are TRBV12-3 or TRBV12-4 and TRBJ2-2; the D is unclear. This CDR3 comprises 15 residues. V dropped 0 bases and J dropped 0 bases, with 5 bases sitting between them. The CDR3 region has the DNA TGTGCCAGCAGTTTAGCCCCCCCGAACACCGGGGAGCTGTTTTTT. It encodes CASSLAPPNTGELFF.

CDR3 coding DNA: TGTGCCAGCAGCCTTAGGGACAGTGACACTGAAGCTTTCTTT. Protein: CASSLRDSDTEAFF. V is TRBV3-1 and J is TRBJ1-1; 7 nucleotides match TRBD1. Trimming removed 4 bases from V and 3 bases from J; junction bases left unmatched: 5. Germline V gene sequence: CDR1 LGHDT, CDR2 YNNKEL (reference sequence). This CDR3 contains 14 residues.

The V call is TRBV12-3 or TRBV12-4, the J call TRBJ2-1; TRBD2 aligns across 10 bases. CDR3 length equals 16 residues. Trimming removed 4 bases from V and 8 bases from J; junction bases left unmatched: 11. The CDR3 region has the DNA TGTGCCAGCAGTTCGCTAGCGGGGGCCCCAGCGTATGAGCAGTTCTTC. It encodes CASSSLAGAPAYEQFF.

The CDR3 DNA follows: TGCAGTGCTCCCCGACTAGCGGGGGGCCCCACAGATACGCAGTATTTT. This codes for CSAPRLAGGPTDTQYF. This sequence joins TRBV20-1 and TRBJ2-3; 13 positions match TRBD2. Germline V gene data show CDR1 as DFQATT and CDR2 as SNEGSKA (reference sequence). The CDR3 is 16 amino acids. J gave up 2 bases and V 5 bases, and 7 bases lay outside the gene matches.

The gene calls are TRBV9 and TRBJ2-7; 8 bases align to TRBD1. Germline lookup yields CDR1 SGDLS and CDR2 YYNGEE. The length of the CDR3 is 14 residues. V trimming: 3 bases; J trimming: 5 bases; junction bases outside the gene matches: 7. This chain's CDR3 is CASSEGTGPNEQYF. DNA of the CDR3: TGTGCCAGCAGCGAGGGGACAGGACCCAACGAGCAGTACTTC.

This rearrangement joins TRBV11-3 to TRBJ2-5; a possible D gene is TRBD1 (5 bases). The DNA end lines up better with TRBJ2-7; the J call may be wrong. Germline V gene data show CDR1 as SGHNT and CDR2 as YENEEA. The CDR3 consists of 14 residues. The DNA of the CDR3 is TGTGCCAGCAGCCAAGACAGCTTCAACTACGAGCAGTACTTC. Protein sequence: CASSQDSFNYEQYF.

This chain links TRBV5-1 with TRBJ2-7, with 9 bases aligning to TRBD2. The V gene's germline CDR1 is SGHRS and CDR2 YFSETQ. After removal of 1 base from V and 4 bases from J, the junction contained 12 bases not matched to a gene. The CDR3 extends over 17 amino acids. The CDR3 sequence is CASSLFSGRVSRYEQYF. CDR3 DNA: TGCGCCAGCAGCTTGTTTAGCGGGAGAGTCTCCAGGTACGAGCAGTACTTC.

This clonotype was counted between two and nine times. V gene TRBV20-1 combines with J gene TRBJ2-5; D is perhaps TRBD2 (7 bases). V lost 0 bases, J lost 7 bases, and 15 bases lay in between. The CDR3 spans 14 residues. Per germline, CDR1 DFQATT and CDR2 SNEGSKA (reference sequence). CDR3 protein: CSARDGGGHRTQYF. The CDR3 DNA is TGCAGTGCTAGAGATGGGGGGGGCCACAGGACCCAGTACTTC.

This clonotype was counted a few times. CDR3 DNA: TGTGCCAGCAGTTCAGGCGGGTTCTACGAGCAGTACTTC. As protein: CASSSGGFYEQYF. The rearrangement links TRBV28 to TRBJ2-7, with a tentative D call TRBD2 (5 bases). Germline-derived CDR1 and CDR2 are MDHEN and SYDVKM. Between the trimmed V and J ends, which lost 4 bases and 3 bases, there was a span of 10 bases. The CDR3 sequence is 13 residues long.

This chain connects TRBV20-1 to TRBJ2-4; D is unresolved. Germline loops: CDR1 DFQATT, CDR2 SNEGSKA (reference sequence). Trimming pared 1 base from V and 15 bases from J, leaving 19 bases between. The CDR3 consists of 13 residues. This CDR3 reads CSARVIASGLMYF. In DNA form, the CDR3 reads TGCAGTGCTAGAGTGATAGCATCCGGCTTAATGTACTTC.

V and J are TRBV5-1 and TRBJ2-3; no definite D call. V lost 4 bases and J lost 4, with 10 bases in between. Germline V CDR1 and CDR2: SGHRS, YFSETQ. The CDR3 runs 13 residues. CDR3 in DNA: TGCGCCAGCAGCCCCCAGGCCCCAGATACGCAGTATTTT. Translated, it gives CASSPQAPDTQYF.

This chain's CDR3 is CASSLTGTEQPQHF. CDR3 in DNA: TGTGCCAGCAGTTTAACAGGGACGGAGCAGCCCCAGCATTTT. This chain connects TRBV27 to TRBJ1-5, with TRBD1 as a possible D gene (6 bases). The length of the CDR3 is 14 residues. Trimming took off 2 bases at V and 7 bases at J, with 12 bases between the two ends. Germline CDR1 and CDR2: MNHEY and SMNVEV (reference sequence).